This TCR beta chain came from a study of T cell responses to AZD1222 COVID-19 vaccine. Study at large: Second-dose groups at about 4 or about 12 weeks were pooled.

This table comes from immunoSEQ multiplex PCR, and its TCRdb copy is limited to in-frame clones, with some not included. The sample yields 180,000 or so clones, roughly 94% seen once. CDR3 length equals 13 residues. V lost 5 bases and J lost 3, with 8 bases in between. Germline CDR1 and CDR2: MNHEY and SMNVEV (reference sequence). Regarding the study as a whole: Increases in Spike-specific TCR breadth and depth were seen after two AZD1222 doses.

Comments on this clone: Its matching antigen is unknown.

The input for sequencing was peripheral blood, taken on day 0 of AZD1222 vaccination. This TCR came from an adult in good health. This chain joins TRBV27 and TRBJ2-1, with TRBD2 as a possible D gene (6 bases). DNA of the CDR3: TGTGCCAGCAGTGAGGGACTCTACAATGAGCAGTTCTTC. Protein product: CASSEGLYNEQFF.